This T cell receptor beta chain appears in the sequencing data of a study of blood T cell repertoires in COVID-19. About the study: The United States, Italy and Spain were the sources of the acute and convalescent COVID-19 samples. Sources were T cells, B-cell-depleted T cells, or PBMCs; the material itself was cDNA or gDNA.

The CDR3 loop spans 14 amino acids. Germline V CDR1 and CDR2: LGHDT, YNNKEL (reference sequence). V was pared by 3 bases and J by 4 bases, with 3 bases of the junction left unmatched. Assay used: immunoSEQ multiplex PCR; TCRdb lists only in-frame clones, some missing. The repertoire has 39,000 or so clones, 70% to 90% of them found once; the top ten carry more than 8%. The clonotype comes from a man aged 55 to 70 in a cohort sampled during active COVID-19. Sequences were obtained from peripheral blood. The V call is TRBV3-1 (or the pseudogene TRBV3-2), the J call TRBJ2-3, with 8 bases lining up with TRBD2. The CDR3 here is CASSQAGGPDTQYF. As DNA, the CDR3 is TGTGCCAGCAGCCAGGCGGGGGGACCAGATACGCAGTATTTT.